This TCR beta chain was captured in a study of OX40 agonist ivuxolimab in advanced cancers. Patients were ruled out by autoimmune disease history or systemic immunosuppression. Collection of blood occurred at baseline, at cycle 4 day 1, and at cycle 7 day 1. Libraries were prepared by immunoSEQ multiplex PCR; TCRdb keeps only in-frame clonotypes and omits some of them. The table has approximately 60,000 clones, about 90% seen once. Study results and caveats: The average count of expanded clones was higher among CD8+ T cells than among CD4+.

As to this clone: The antigen remains unidentified.

The CDR3 is made up of 16 amino acids. Germline V lookup: CDR1 MDHEN, CDR2 SYDVKM. V dropped 6 bases and J dropped 0; count of bases not matched to a gene: 9. This specimen was CD4+ or CD8+ T cells sorted from blood, taken in a trial of the OX40 agonist ivuxolimab. This rearrangement joins TRBV28 to TRBJ2-7, with 9 bases matching TRBD2. The TCR originated in an adult with an advanced solid tumor such as melanoma, head and neck, liver or kidney cancer. DNA for the CDR3: TGTGCCAGCAGCCTCCTAGCGGGGTCCCTCTCCTACGAGCAGTACTTC. Amino acids: CASSLLAGSLSYEQYF. The full variable domain, in which reference TRBV28 and TRBJ2-7 provide the parts outside the CDR3, is DVKVTQSSRYLVKRTGEKVFLECVQDMDHENMFWYRQDPGLGLRLIYFSYDVKMKEKGDIPEGYSVSREKKERFSLILESASTNQTSMYLCASSLLAGSLSYEQYFGPGTRLTVT.